This T cell receptor (beta chain) was obtained from a study of blood T cells in healthy people across ages. Primers used in a second PCR of about 7 to 11 cycles were a sample-barcoded 5' primer and a J-beta primer mix. Each TCR beta cDNA got a 12-nucleotide random molecular identifier. Via MiXCR, TCRdb re-called the 5' RACE reads, giving one row per CDR3 protein. The sample carries 1.4 million or so distinct CDR3 sequences, approximately 42% recorded once. On this clonotype: Possible read error: a much larger clone is one base away.

The germline gives CDR1 DFQATT, CDR2 SNEGSKA (reference sequence). Between the trimmed V and J ends, which lost 1 base and 7 bases, there was a span of 11 bases. This CDR3 comprises 12 residues. Sequences were obtained from blood. V and J are TRBV20-1 and TRBJ2-7; D is uncertain. This clonotype was obtained from a young woman in good health. CDR3 residues: CSARAWNNEQYF. CDR3 nucleotides: TGCAGTGCTAGAGCCTGGAACAATGAGCAGTACTTC.